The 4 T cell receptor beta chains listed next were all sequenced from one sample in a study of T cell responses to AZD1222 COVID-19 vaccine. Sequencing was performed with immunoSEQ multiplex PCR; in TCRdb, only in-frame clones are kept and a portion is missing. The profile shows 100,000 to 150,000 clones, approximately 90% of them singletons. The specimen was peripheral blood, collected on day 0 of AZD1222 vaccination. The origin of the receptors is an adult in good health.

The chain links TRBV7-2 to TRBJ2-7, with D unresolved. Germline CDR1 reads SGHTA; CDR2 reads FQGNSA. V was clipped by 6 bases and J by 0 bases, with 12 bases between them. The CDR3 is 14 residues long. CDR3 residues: CASSRTDSSYEQYF. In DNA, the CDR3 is TGTGCCAGCAGTCGAACAGATAGCTCCTACGAGCAGTACTTC.

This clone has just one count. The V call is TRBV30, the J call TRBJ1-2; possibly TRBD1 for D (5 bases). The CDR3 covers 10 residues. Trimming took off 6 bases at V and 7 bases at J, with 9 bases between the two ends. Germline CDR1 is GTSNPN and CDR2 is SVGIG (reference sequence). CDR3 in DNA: TGTGCCTGCCGCGGGACTGGCTACACCTTC. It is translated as CACRGTGYTF.

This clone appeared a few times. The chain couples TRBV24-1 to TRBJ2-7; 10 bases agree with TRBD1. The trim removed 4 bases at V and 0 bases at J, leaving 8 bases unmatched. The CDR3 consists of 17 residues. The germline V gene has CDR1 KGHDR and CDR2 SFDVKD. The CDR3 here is CATSDPGTGASSYEQYF. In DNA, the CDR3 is TGTGCCACCAGTGACCCAGGGACAGGGGCGAGCTCCTACGAGCAGTACTTC.

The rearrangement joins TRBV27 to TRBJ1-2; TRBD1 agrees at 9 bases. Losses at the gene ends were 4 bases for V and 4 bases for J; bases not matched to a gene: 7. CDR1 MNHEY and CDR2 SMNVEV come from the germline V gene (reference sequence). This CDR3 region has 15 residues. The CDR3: CASSSRQGVVYGYTF. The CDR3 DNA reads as TGTGCCAGCAGTTCGAGACAGGGGGTCGTCTATGGCTACACCTTC.